The 26 T cell receptor beta chains presented below share a single source sample, sequenced in a study of molecular identifiers for immune sequencing clone quantification. TCRdb fed the PCR reads into MiXCR, producing one record per CDR3 protein. The sample yields nearly 650,000 distinct CDR3 sequences, roughly 25% seen once. Material for sequencing was naive CD8+ T cells from blood, with Jurkat cell RNA spiked in. Noted subset: FACS-sorted CD8+CD4-CCR7+CD45RA+ naive T cells. The receptors derive from a human donor in good health. Some libraries in this study had Jurkat cell RNA spiked in.

The table lists this clonotype with many counts. This chain uses TRBV27 with TRBJ2-7; the match to TRBD1 covers 9 bases. The V gene end was trimmed by 5 bases and the J gene end by 2 bases; junction bases not matched to a gene: 22. This CDR3 comprises 20 residues. Per germline, CDR1 MNHEY and CDR2 SMNVEV (reference sequence). As DNA, the CDR3 is TGTGCCAGCAGTCCATTACTCTCGGGACAGGGATTAGCGTTCCCCTACGAGCAGTACTTC. Its protein is CASSPLLSGQGLAFPYEQYF.

This clonotype was seen many times. The chain links TRBV5-5 to TRBJ2-3; 7 nucleotides align to TRBD2. Trimming took 0 bases from V and 2 from J; bases not matched to a gene: 9. Germline CDR1 is SGHKS and CDR2 is YYEKEE (reference sequence). CDR3 size: 17 residues. The CDR3 DNA reads TGTGCCAGCAGCTTGGGGGGAGGGGCCCTCGCCACAGATACGCAGTATTTT. This encodes CASSLGGGALATDTQYF.

This clonotype was seen at least ten times. The rearrangement joins TRBV9 to TRBJ1-6, with TRBD1 matching 7 bases. This CDR3 has 15 residues. Unmatched junction bases numbered 2, after V lost 4 bases and J lost 1 base. CDR1 SGDLS and CDR2 YYNGEE come from the germline V gene. The CDR3 DNA follows: TGTGCCAGCAGCCCGGACAGGTCCTATAATTCACCCCTCCACTTT. It specifies CASSPDRSYNSPLHF.

This clonotype showed up just a few times. V is TRBV5-1 and J is TRBJ2-3; D is perhaps TRBD2 (7 bases). The length of the CDR3 is 18 residues. CDR1 is SGHRS, CDR2 YFSETQ, per germline. Trimming pared 0 bases from V and 2 bases from J, leaving 19 bases between. The CDR3, as DNA: TGCGCCAGCAGCTTGGCTGTCGTGGCGGGGGCGATCACAGATACGCAGTATTTT. Amino acids: CASSLAVVAGAITDTQYF. Supplemented by reference TRBV5-1 and TRBJ2-3, the full variable domain reads KAGVTQTPRYLIKTRGQQVTLSCSPISGHRSVSWYQQTPGQGLQFLFEYFSETQRNKGNFPGRFSGRQFSNSRSEMNVSTLELGDSALYLCASSLAVVAGAITDTQYFGPGTRLTVL.

The genes are TRBV12-3 or TRBV12-4 and TRBJ1-5, with D unresolved. V dropped 5 bases and J dropped 1 base, with 12 bases sitting between them. This CDR3 has 15 residues. CDR3 sequence reads: CASSPGPRSNQPQHF. The CDR3 DNA reads TGTGCCAGCAGTCCCGGCCCACGCAGCAATCAGCCCCAGCATTTT.

Points on this clonotype: A much larger clonotype is one base distant, so this may be a read error. The rearrangement joins TRBV20-1 to TRBJ2-7, with 7 bases fitting TRBD1. CDR1 is DFQATT and CDR2 is SNEGSKA in the germline V gene (reference sequence). Germline trimming cut 5 bases from V and 1 base from J; bases unmatched to any gene: 11. The CDR3 covers 15 residues. The CDR3 loop is CSAPITRRGSYEQYF. The DNA for the CDR3 is TGCAGTGCTCCCATCACCCGCAGGGGGTCCTACGAGCAGTACTTC.

This clonotype was counted many times. The chain joins TRBV4-3 to TRBJ2-7; D is ambiguous. Germline assignment: CDR1 LGHNA and CDR2 YSLEER. The CDR3 spans 16 residues. Between the trimmed V and J ends, which lost 1 base and 0 bases, there was a span of 13 bases. For the CDR3, the DNA is TGCGCCAGCAGCCAAGGCCGCACCGTTCTCTCCTACGAGCAGTACTTC. Translation: CASSQGRTVLSYEQYF.

This clonotype came up a few times. This chain uses TRBV18 with TRBJ2-7; D gene ambiguous. The CDR3 runs to 15 residues. Germline assignment: CDR1 KGHSH and CDR2 LQKENI. V lost 3 bases and J lost 3, with 15 bases in between. CDR3 coding DNA: TGTGCCAGCTCACCGGGTCCAGCTACCCTCTACGAGCAGTACTTC. This gives the protein CASSPGPATLYEQYF.

The chain is built from TRBV6-1 and TRBJ1-1; 7 positions match TRBD1. The CDR3 spans 14 residues. Trimming at V came to 7 bases and at J to 2 bases, leaving 7 bases not matched to a gene. Germline values: CDR1 MNHNS, CDR2 SASEGT. CDR3 DNA sequence: TGTGCCAGCACTCACAGGGGATTTAACACTGAAGCTTTCTTT. Residues: CASTHRGFNTEAFF.

The rearrangement joins TRBV12-3 or TRBV12-4 to TRBJ2-3; D is ambiguous. This CDR3 spans 15 amino acids. With 5 bases removed from V and 7 bases from J, the gap between germline ends came to 19 bases. The CDR3 region is CASSPWPSSVNTQYF. In DNA, the CDR3 is TGTGCCAGCAGTCCATGGCCGAGCTCGGTTAATACGCAGTATTTT.

This clonotype was observed many times. The chain carries TRBV6-2 or TRBV6-3 and TRBJ2-3; no clear D gene. Trimming cost V 8 bases and J 1 base, with 13 bases left between them. From germline, CDR1 is MNHEY and CDR2 SVGEGT. This CDR3 has 14 residues. CDR3 region: CASESPQGTDTQYF. The CDR3 DNA sequence: TGTGCCAGCGAATCCCCTCAGGGCACAGATACGCAGTATTTT.

This clonotype was counted many times. The V gene is TRBV5-1, the J gene TRBJ2-5; D unclear. This CDR3 comprises 13 residues. Looked up from germline, CDR1 is SGHRS and CDR2 is YFSETQ. V gave up 2 bases and J gave up 0 bases, with 5 bases separating them. CDR3 DNA: TGCGCCAGCAGCTTCCAGTACCAAGAGACCCAGTACTTC. Translation: CASSFQYQETQYF.

This clonotype has just a few counts. V and J are TRBV5-4 and TRBJ2-3; the match to TRBD1 covers 7 bases. With 3 bases clipped from V and 9 bases from J, the junction kept 10 bases outside the gene matches. Germline V gives CDR1 SGHNT, CDR2 YYREEE (reference sequence). This CDR3 region has 14 residues. CDR3 in amino acids: CASSSDRVGVTQYF. The DNA of the CDR3 is TGTGCCAGCAGCTCTGACAGGGTAGGGGTGACGCAGTATTTT.

In this sample, this clonotype turned up many times. The gene calls are TRBV7-9 and TRBJ1-1, with D perhaps TRBD1 (5 bases). The CDR3 has 12 amino acids. From germline, CDR1 is SEHNR and CDR2 FQNEAQ (reference sequence). The germline V and J ends were trimmed by 5 bases and 7 bases, with 11 bases remaining between them. The CDR3 sequence: CASSLQGGEAFF. CDR3 in DNA: TGTGCCAGCAGCCTGCAGGGAGGTGAAGCTTTCTTT.

The chain uses TRBV10-3 and TRBJ2-3; 9 nucleotides match TRBD2. With V trimmed by 2 bases and J by 1 base, 1 base remained unmatched. Germline V gene sequence: CDR1 ENHRY, CDR2 SYGVKD. This CDR3 region has 15 residues. CDR3 residues: CAISEERGGTDTQYF. For the CDR3, the DNA is TGTGCCATCAGTGAGGAGCGGGGGGGCACAGATACGCAGTATTTT.

Points on this clonotype: A read error may be the cause here, since a much bigger clone is one base away. CDR3 protein: CASSTASYEQCF. In nucleotides, the CDR3 is TGTGCCAGCAGCACCGCCTCCTACGAGCAGTGCTTC. The chain has TRBV7-9 and TRBJ2-7; D unclear. Germline values: CDR1 SEHNR, CDR2 FQNEAQ (reference sequence). The CDR3 length is 12 residues. Full variable domain (outside the CDR3, taken from reference TRBV7-9 and TRBJ2-7): DTGVSQNPRHKITKRGQNVTFRCDPISEHNRLYWYRQTLGQGPEFLTYFQNEAQLEKSRLLSDRFSAERPKGSFSTLEIQRTEQGDSAMYLCASSTASYEQCFGPGTRLTVT.

Notes on this clonotype: One end of the junction fails to match germline, which may point to a read error. The gene calls are TRBV27 and TRBJ2-7, with D possibly being TRBD1 (5 bases). Looked up from germline, CDR1 is MNHEY and CDR2 is SMNVEV (reference sequence). CDR3 length equals 15 residues. CDR3 nucleotide sequence: TGTGCCAGCAGTAAGGGGCCAGGCGGTGCCTACGCGCAGTACTTC. It is translated as CASSKGPGGAYAQYF.

This clonotype came up many times. The gene calls are TRBV14 and TRBJ2-7, with D possibly TRBD1 on 5 matching bases. The germline CDR1 and CDR2 sequences are SGHDN and FVKESK. Trimming pared 0 bases from V and 4 bases from J, leaving 16 bases between. The CDR3 loop spans 16 amino acids. The CDR3 region is CASSQDVGQGRYEQYF. CDR3 in DNA: TGTGCCAGCAGCCAAGATGTCGGCCAGGGTCGGTACGAGCAGTACTTC.

Many counts were recorded for this clonotype. The chain recombines TRBV14 with TRBJ2-5; D possibly matches TRBD1 or TRBD2 (5 bases each). CDR3 length: 15 residues. Trimming stripped 0 bases from V and 7 bases from J, with 15 bases between. In germline, CDR1 is SGHDN, CDR2 FVKESK. The DNA for the CDR3 is TGTGCCAGCAGCCAAGATACCGGGACCATGGTGACCCAGTACTTC. Encoded protein: CASSQDTGTMVTQYF.

In this sample, this clonotype turned up many times. The chain has TRBV20-1 and TRBJ2-5; a possible D gene is TRBD2 (6 bases). This CDR3 comprises 14 residues. The V gene's germline CDR1 is DFQATT and CDR2 SNEGSKA (reference sequence). Trimming left V 4 bases short and J 2 bases short, with 14 bases between. CDR3 sequence (DNA): TGCAGTGCTAACGGTTTGACTAGTCAAGAGACCCAGTACTTC. It specifies CSANGLTSQETQYF.

This clonotype came up many times. Germline is not matched at one junction end, which may reflect a read error. V and J are TRBV7-7 and TRBJ2-2, with D possibly TRBD2 on 5 matching bases. This CDR3 is built from 15 residues. Germline CDR1 SSHAT, CDR2 FNYEAQ (reference sequence). The CDR3 DNA is TGTGCTAGCAGCACCGGGAACAGAGGAACCGGGGAGCTGTTTTTT. This codes for CASSTGNRGTGELFF.

Turning to this clonotype: A much bigger clone sits one base away, suggesting this may be a read error. V and J are TRBV7-8 and TRBJ2-7; D remains unclear. CDR1 is SGHVS and CDR2 is FQNEAQ in the germline V gene. V lost 3 bases, J lost 2 bases, and 8 bases lay in between. The CDR3 covers 13 residues. In DNA form, the CDR3 reads TGTGCCAGCAGCTTTAGCAGCGCCTACGAGCAGTACTTC. It yields the protein CASSFSSAYEQYF.

Written as DNA, the CDR3 is TGCGCCAGCAGCCAAACGGATCTCTACGAGCAGTACTTC. It translates to CASSQTDLYEQYF. The chain links TRBV4-1 to TRBJ2-7, with D hard to call. The germline gives CDR1 MGHRA, CDR2 YSYEKL. CDR3 length: 13 amino acids. V was clipped by 2 bases and J by 3 bases, with 8 bases between them.

This chain uses TRBV30 with TRBJ1-5, with TRBD1 as a possible D gene (6 bases). The CDR3 contains 16 residues. Germline CDR1 GTSNPN, CDR2 SVGIG (reference sequence). The germline V and J ends were trimmed by 4 bases and 1 base, with 17 bases remaining between them. The CDR3 is CAWNPSPGVSNQPQHF. The DNA of the CDR3 is TGTGCCTGGAACCCTTCCCCAGGGGTGAGCAATCAGCCCCAGCATTTT.

This clonotype was observed a few times. This may stem from a read error, because a much larger clone lies one nucleotide away. V gene TRBV9 combines with J gene TRBJ2-3; D ambiguous. V was pared by 0 bases and J by 3 bases, with 17 bases between. The CDR3 has 17 amino acids. CDR1 and CDR2 (germline): SGDLS, YYNGEE. The CDR3 here is CASSVGGTGGATDTQYF. CDR3 nucleotide sequence: TGTGCCAGCAGCGTAGGAGGAACTGGCGGAGCTACAGATACGCAGTATTTT. Supplemented by reference TRBV9 and TRBJ2-3, the full variable domain reads DSGVTQTPKHLITATGQRVTLRCSPRSGDLSVYWYQQSLDQGLQFLIQYYNGEERAKGNILERFSAQQFPDLHSELNLSSLELGDSALYFCASSVGGTGGATDTQYFGPGTRLTVL.

This clonotype was recorded a few times. The rearrangement links TRBV12-3 or TRBV12-4 to TRBJ1-1; 8 bases align to TRBD1. The CDR3 has 15 residues. V lost 6 bases to trimming and J lost 2 bases; unmatched junction nucleotides: 8. The DNA for the CDR3 is TGTGCCAGCAGAACTAGACAGGGGAGTAACACTGAAGCTTTCTTT. This gives the protein CASRTRQGSNTEAFF.